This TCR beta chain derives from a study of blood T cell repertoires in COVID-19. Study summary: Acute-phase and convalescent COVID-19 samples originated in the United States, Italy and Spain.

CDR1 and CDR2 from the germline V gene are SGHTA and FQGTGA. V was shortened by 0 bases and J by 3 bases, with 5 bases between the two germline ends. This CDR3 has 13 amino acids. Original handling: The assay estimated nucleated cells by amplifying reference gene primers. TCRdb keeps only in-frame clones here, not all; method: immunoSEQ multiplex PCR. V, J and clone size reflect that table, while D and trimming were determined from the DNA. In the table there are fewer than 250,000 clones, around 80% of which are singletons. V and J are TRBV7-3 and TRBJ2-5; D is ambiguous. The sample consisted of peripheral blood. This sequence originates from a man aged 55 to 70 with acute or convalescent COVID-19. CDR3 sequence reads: CASSLTAEETQYF. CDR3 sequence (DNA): TGTGCCAGCAGCTTAACGGCAGAAGAGACCCAGTACTTC.